The 12 T cell receptor beta chains presented below share a single source sample, sequenced in a study of tumor and adjacent non-tumor tissue in lung cancer. Three rounds of nested PCR, following a modified ARM-PCR protocol, produced the TCRbeta library. TCRdb processed the multiplex PCR reads anew with MiXCR; each CDR3 protein has one entry. The sample carries roughly 76,000 distinct CDR3 sequences, around 65% recorded once. RNA was extracted from bulk tissue without any cell sorting. Specimen: lung tumor tissue. The source of these receptors is an older woman with non-small cell lung cancer.

As for this clonotype: A junction end diverges from the germline sequence, so it may reflect a read error. The chain is built from TRBV28 and TRBJ2-3; D uncertain. This CDR3 has 16 residues. Germline CDR1 is MDHEN and CDR2 is SYDVKM. The chain's CDR3 is CVSSLNFGTSTDTQYF. The CDR3 DNA is TGTGTCAGCAGTTTAAATTTTGGAACTAGCACAGATACGCAGTATTTT.

CDR3 in DNA: TGCAGCATTGGACTAGCGCGATCCTACGAGCAGTACTTC. Translated, it gives CSIGLARSYEQYF. V gene TRBV29-1 combines with J gene TRBJ2-7; 9 nucleotides align to TRBD2. The CDR3 consists of 13 residues. The V and J ends lost 8 bases and 1 base, in that order; junction bases with no gene match: 6. Germline CDR1 reads SQVTM; CDR2 reads ANQGSEA.

To note about this clonotype: The CDR3 does not close with the conserved phenylalanine or tryptophan, likely indicating a read error. Because the CDR3's place on the DNA is in doubt, the DNA is left out and the CDR3 is given as listed by TCRdb. The chain joins TRBV6-1 to TRBJ2-7; TRBD1, the table's D call, was not compared with the DNA. Termini included, the CDR3 measures 14 amino acids. The germline CDR1 and CDR2 sequences are MNHNS and SASEGT. The CDR3 protein is CASNTGTGGLRRYL.

Points on this clonotype: The conserved final phenylalanine or tryptophan is absent from the CDR3, which likely points to a read error. This rearrangement joins TRBV6-1 to TRBJ1-1; D may be TRBD1 (6 bases). With 2 bases removed from V and 3 bases from J, the gap between germline ends came to 19 bases. The CDR3 consists of 17 residues. Germline lookup yields CDR1 MNHNS and CDR2 SASEGT. CDR3 residues: CASSERGRRIVDTEAFS. The CDR3 region has the DNA TGTGCCAGCAGTGAACGGGGGCGGAGGATCGTGGACACTGAAGCTTTCTCT.

This clonotype occurred many times. The chain recombines TRBV30 with TRBJ1-3; possible D gene TRBD1, 5 bases. With 2 bases removed from V and 4 bases from J, the gap between germline ends came to 12 bases. The V gene's germline CDR1 is GTSNPN and CDR2 SVGIG (reference sequence). CDR3 length: 14 amino acids. The CDR3 DNA reads TGTGCCTGGAGTCCGAGGGGATGGGGAAACACCATATATTTT. Its protein product is CAWSPRGWGNTIYF.

Turning to this clonotype: At one of its ends the junction is not consistent with the germline gene, which may arise from a read error. The chain combines TRBV20-1 with TRBJ1-6; weak D call: TRBD1 (5 bases). CDR1 is DFQATT, CDR2 SNEGSKA, per germline (reference sequence). The length of the CDR3 is 14 residues. This CDR3 reads CSARGGQENSPLHF. In DNA form, the CDR3 reads TGCAGCGCTAGAGGAGGACAAGAAAATTCACCCCTCCACTTT.

This clonotype was picked up one time. The junction departs from the called germline gene at one end, perhaps through a read error. The chain joins TRBV11-1 to TRBJ2-1; the D gene is possibly TRBD2 (5 bases). Per the germline V gene, CDR1 is SGHAT and CDR2 is FQDESV (reference sequence). This CDR3 has 13 residues. Here the CDR3 reads CTSSYLSRDDQFF. The CDR3 coding sequence is TGTACCAGCAGTTACCTTTCCCGGGATGACCAGTTCTTC. Full variable domain (remainder filled in from reference TRBV11-1 and TRBJ2-1): EAEVAQSPRYKITEKSQAVAFWCDPISGHATLYWYRQILGQGPELLVQFQDESVVDDSQLPKDRFSAERLKGVDSTLKIQPAELGDSAMYLCTSSYLSRDDQFFGPGTRLTVL.

Points on this clonotype: The CDR3 does not close with the conserved phenylalanine or tryptophan, likely indicating a read error. The V gene is TRBV20-1, the J gene TRBJ2-1, with 14 bases aligning to TRBD2. Germline V CDR1 and CDR2: DFQATT, SNEGSKA (reference sequence). The V and J ends lost 4 bases and 3 bases, in that order; junction bases with no gene match: 8. This CDR3 has 17 amino acids. The CDR3, as DNA: TGCAGTGCTAAGGGACTAGCGGGAGACCTCCTCTACAATGAGCAGTTCCTC. Translated, it gives CSAKGLAGDLLYNEQFL.

DNA of the CDR3: TGTGCCAGCAGCCCCGGACGGAGGAACTATGGCTACACCTTC. Translated: CASSPGRRNYGYTF. The chain links TRBV7-9 to TRBJ1-2; D is ambiguous. Trimming pared 5 bases from V and 2 bases from J, leaving 12 bases between. The CDR3 spans 14 residues. Germline V CDR1 and CDR2: SEHNR, FQNEAQ (reference sequence).

This clonotype has only one observation. At one end the junction does not follow the germline gene, possibly because of a read error. This chain joins TRBV7-8 and TRBJ2-3; 8 positions match TRBD2. Germline V CDR1 and CDR2: SGHVS, FQNEAQ. The CDR3 sequence is 17 residues long. The CDR3 DNA reads TGTGTCAGCAGCCACGACTTCGGGAGGGAGGGCACAGATACGCAGTATTTT. Its protein product is CVSSHDFGREGTDTQYF.

On this clonotype: Just one base apart from a much larger clone, this may be a read error. The rearrangement links TRBV14 to TRBJ2-1; 12 bases match TRBD2. The V segment lost 4 bases and the J segment 3 bases; nucleotides outside the gene matches: 13. The CDR3 has 19 amino acids. The germline V gene has CDR1 SGHDN and CDR2 FVKESK. The CDR3 here is CASSRPSSGRAMDYNEQFF. The DNA for the CDR3 is TGTGCCAGCAGCCGACCATCTAGCGGGAGGGCCATGGACTACAATGAGCAGTTCTTC.

The sample holds one count of this clonotype. The rearrangement joins TRBV29-1 to TRBJ2-3; 7 nucleotides match TRBD1. CDR1 is SQVTM and CDR2 is ANQGSEA in the germline V gene. This CDR3 spans 16 amino acids. CDR3 nucleotide sequence: TGCACTGTTGAAGACACCGGGACAGCCCCCCCAGATACGCAGTATTTT. This translates into CTVEDTGTAPPDTQYF.